The rows below give T cell receptor beta chains drawn from one sample of a study of cytomegalovirus exposure and HLA in healthy donors. Assay: immunoSEQ multiplex PCR; the TCRdb copy retains only in-frame clones and omits some. The table has fewer than 150,000 clones, around 85% seen once. The specimen was PBMCs. The source is a woman under 40 in good health and CMV-seropositive. Both conserved end residues are part of each CDR3. Fields, in order: J gene, V gene, D gene, clone size, CDR3 DNA, CDR3 protein. D genes are given only for firm matches. Clone size appears in some rows only: once, few, many, or a class for an expanded clone.

>TRBJ2-1|TRBV6-6|TRBD1|-
TGTGCCAGCAGTTACGGGGACAGGGTCTTGAATGAGCAGTTCTTC
CASSYGDRVLNEQFF
>TRBJ2-5|TRBV6-1|-|-
TGTGCCAGCAGTGAAGGGGTCTACAGGGCCCCCTACTTC
CASSEGVYRAPYF
>TRBJ1-2|TRBV4-1|TRBD1|-
TGCGCCAGCAGCCAAGATGCGACAGGGGGCGTTGGCTACACCTTC
CASSQDATGGVGYTF
>TRBJ2-1|TRBV5-4|TRBD2|-
TGTGCCAGCAGCTTGAAGGCTAGCGGGGTCGATGAGCAGTTCTTC
CASSLKASGVDEQFF
>TRBJ2-1|TRBV7-2|-|-
TGTGCCAGCAGCTTAGATCTAGTTGCGTTCTTC
CASSLDLVAFF
>TRBJ1-5|TRBV9|TRBD1|-
TGTGCCAGCAGCGGGACAGGGAGCAATCAGCCCCAGCATTTT
CASSGTGSNQPQHF
>TRBJ2-2|TRBV28|-|-
TGTGCCAGCAGTTTCAGTGCCGGGGAGCTGTTTTTT
CASSFSAGELFF
>TRBJ1-1|TRBV9|-|-
TGTGCCAGCAGCCCACGCGGGGGGAACACTGAAGCTTTCTTT
CASSPRGGNTEAFF
>TRBJ1-1|TRBV28|-|-
TGTGCCAGCAATGGGGGCAGTGTGAACACTGAAGCTTTCTTT
CASNGGSVNTEAFF
>TRBJ2-7|TRBV27|-|-
TGTGCCGTACTATCTAGCTACGAGCAGTACTTC
CAVLSSYEQYF
>TRBJ1-4|TRBV28|-|-
TGTGCCAGCAGTCTACCTGGGGGCAGGGAAAAACTGTTTTTT
CASSLPGGREKLFF
>TRBJ1-1|TRBV30|-|-
TGTGCCTGGGGGAGCCGTGAAGCTTTCTTT
CAWGSREAFF
>TRBJ2-7|TRBV29-1|-|-
TGCAGCGTTGGTGGGGGCGCCCCGGGTGAGCAGTACTTC
CSVGGGAPGEQYF
>TRBJ1-1|TRBV5-1|-|-
TGCGCCAGCAGCTTAATGACAGGAGGCACTGAAGCTTTCTTT
CASSLMTGGTEAFF
>TRBJ2-3|TRBV7-6|TRBD1|-
TGTGCCAGCAGCTTAGTTACAGGGGGACCATTAGATACGCAGTATTTT
CASSLVTGGPLDTQYF
>TRBJ1-1|TRBV5-3|-|-
TGTGCCAGAAGCCCCTCAGGCACTGAAGCTTTCTTT
CARSPSGTEAFF
>TRBJ2-5|TRBV10-3|TRBD1|once
TGTGCCACGCAGGGGGCGCAGTGGACAGAGACCCAGTACTTC
CATQGAQWTETQYF
>TRBJ2-5|TRBV2|-|-
TGTGCCAGCACACCTGGGGCCTGGGGAGAGACCCAGTACTTC
CASTPGAWGETQYF
>TRBJ2-5|TRBV10-3|TRBD1|-
TGTGCCATCGGAAGGGTAAGACCAACAGGGGGAAGGGGGGAGACCCAGTACTTC
CAIGRVRPTGGRGETQYF
>TRBJ2-3|TRBV9|TRBD1|-
TGTGCCAGCAGCGTAGAGGGGGCCAGCACAGATACGCAGTATTTT
CASSVEGASTDTQYF
>TRBJ2-1|TRBV28|-|once
TGTGCCAGCAGCCTTCCGTCTGAGGGGGGGAACAATGAGCAGTTCTTC
CASSLPSEGGNNEQFF
>TRBJ2-5|TRBV29-1|-|few
TGCAGCGTTGAAGCGACAGGAGGAGGGACCCAGTACTTC
CSVEATGGGTQYF
>TRBJ1-1|TRBV29-1|-|-
TGCAGCGTTGAGACCGTCACGGGGGGGAACACTGAAGCTTTCTTT
CSVETVTGGNTEAFF
>TRBJ1-3|TRBV9|-|few
TGTGCCAGCAGCGTAGGGGGCGGGACGGGAAACACCATATATTTT
CASSVGGGTGNTIYF
>TRBJ2-1|TRBV30|TRBD1|-
TGTGCCTGGACCTCTTGGGACAGGGCGGGAAATGAGCAGTTCTTC
CAWTSWDRAGNEQFF
>TRBJ2-7|TRBV5-1|TRBD2|-
TGCGCCAGCAGCTTAGAGGGACTAGCGGGAGATGCGCAGTACTTC
CASSLEGLAGDAQYF
>TRBJ2-6|TRBV28|TRBD1|once
TGTGCCAGCAGTTTATGGACAGGGGGCTCTGGGGCCAACGTCCTGACTTTC
CASSLWTGGSGANVLTF
>TRBJ2-6|TRBV5-4|-|-
TGTGCCAGCAGCCTATTCTTCTCTGGGGCCAACGTCCTGACTTTC
CASSLFFSGANVLTF
>TRBJ2-2|TRBV30|-|-
TGTGCCTGGAGTCGGAACACCGGGGAGCTGTTTTTT
CAWSRNTGELFF
>TRBJ2-1|TRBV19|TRBD1|-
TGTGCCAGTAGTATCCTAACAGGGGTGAATGAGCAGTTCTTC
CASSILTGVNEQFF
>TRBJ2-7|TRBV9|-|once
TGTGCCAGCAGCTTTGACGGTGACAACTACGAGCAGTACTTC
CASSFDGDNYEQYF
>TRBJ2-3|TRBV2|-|-
TGTGCCAGCAGTGAACAGGGACTGTCAGATACGCAGTATTTT
CASSEQGLSDTQYF
>TRBJ2-1|TRBV5-1|-|-
TGCGCCAGCAGCTTGGTAGGGGATAAGGATATGAATGAGCAGTTCTTC
CASSLVGDKDMNEQFF
>TRBJ1-4|TRBV28|TRBD1|once
TGTGCCAGCAGTTTTTACAGGGGAACTAATGAAAAACTGTTTTTT
CASSFYRGTNEKLFF
>TRBJ1-5|TRBV19|-|-
TGTGCCAGTAGTATAGGTGTGCGAGCCTCTGAGCATTTT
CASSIGVRASEHF
>TRBJ1-3|TRBV5-1|-|-
TGCGCCAGCAGTGGGACTTCGGGTGGAAACACCATATATTTT
CASSGTSGGNTIYF
>TRBJ2-1|TRBV7-7|TRBD2|-
TGTGCTAGCAGCTTCCCGGGACTATACTACAATGAGCAGTTCTTC
CASSFPGLYYNEQFF
>TRBJ1-2|TRBV29-1|TRBD1|-
TGCAGCGGCGGGGACAGTCTTGGCTACACCTTC
CSGGDSLGYTF
>TRBJ1-1|TRBV7-3|-|-
TGTGCCAGCAGCTTAACGTTAGTCGGGGAAGCTTTCTTT
CASSLTLVGEAFF
>TRBJ1-2|TRBV6-5|TRBD1|-
TGTGCCGCCTGGGCCGGGACAGCGAACTATGGCTACACCTTC
CAAWAGTANYGYTF
>TRBJ1-2|TRBV2|TRBD1|-
TGTGCCAGCAGCCGAGGAAGGGGGCGCGACTATGGCTACACCTTC
CASSRGRGRDYGYTF
>TRBJ2-1|TRBV19|TRBD1|-
TGTGCCAGTAGTACTACCGGGACAGGGGCCTACAATGAGCAGTTCTTC
CASSTTGTGAYNEQFF
>TRBJ2-3|TRBV27|TRBD1|-
TGTGCCAGCAGCTTATCCGGGACAGGGGGCACAGATACGCAGTATTTT
CASSLSGTGGTDTQYF
>TRBJ1-1|TRBV30|-|-
TGTGCCTGGAGTCTTCTGGCGGGCACTGAAGCTTTCTTT
CAWSLLAGTEAFF
>TRBJ1-1|TRBV7-9|-|-
TGTGCCAGCAGCTTATTCAGTGAAGCTTTCTTT
CASSLFSEAFF
>TRBJ2-7|TRBV28|TRBD1|-
TGTGCCAGCAGCCCACCCGGACAGGCCATAAACGAGCAGTACTTC
CASSPPGQAINEQYF
>TRBJ1-2|TRBV29-1|-|-
TGCAGCGTTGAGGAAAGAGGTGGCTACACCTTC
CSVEERGGYTF
>TRBJ1-1|TRBV11-2|TRBD1|-
TGTGCCAGCAGCCCCCGGGACAGGGGAATCACTGAAGCTTTCTTT
CASSPRDRGITEAFF
>TRBJ1-1|TRBV5-6|-|few
TGTGCCAGCAGCTTTTACAGGTACACTGAAGCTTTCTTT
CASSFYRYTEAFF